This T cell receptor (beta chain) was documented in a study of PD-1 blockade in classical Hodgkin lymphoma. About this clone: What it binds is not known.

Using immunoSEQ multiplex PCR, the repertoire was profiled, and TCRdb retains in-frame clones only, with some absent. The table shows about 100,000 clones, with 80% to 90% occurring only once. Whole-study results and caveats: Significant TCR diversity gains by C4D1 occurred in CD4+ but not CD8+ cells. Still unresolved is the cause of the repertoire differences, which may be disease activity or prior therapy. Any patient who commenced nivolumab under 1 year after ASCT was excluded. Newly diagnosed patients were reported to start with lower TCR diversity than healthy donors.

The germline CDR1 and CDR2 sequences are SGHAT and FQNNGV. V was cut by 6 bases and J by 4 bases, with 24 bases left in between. CDR3 length: 17 residues. Exposure to brentuximab vedotin varied, and each patient had relapsed following autologous stem cell transplantation. The clonotype originates from a human donor with classical Hodgkin lymphoma. The chain uses TRBV11-2 and TRBJ1-2, with TRBD1 as a possible D gene (6 bases). The specimen was peripheral blood mononuclear cells (PBMCs), collected before the second cycle of nivolumab. The CDR3 here is CASRQIRAGVGSYGYTF. CDR3 nucleotide sequence: TGTGCCAGCAGACAAATAAGGGCAGGGGTTGGAAGCTATGGCTACACCTTC.